This section outlines one T cell receptor (beta chain) sequence together with its context. These data belong to a study of post-analysis software for immune sequencing data. Included in the TCR beta cDNA libraries were unique molecular identifiers. TCRdb fed the PCR reads into MiXCR, producing one record per CDR3 protein. The sample shows around 500,000 distinct CDR3 sequences, 34% of them seen only once. The TCR originated in a girl aged 2-17 years with multiple sclerosis. The specimen was blood.

The DNA of the CDR3 is TGCGCCAGCAGCCAAGGTCTGGTCGGGAGCTCCTATAATTCACCCCTCCACTTT. Protein sequence: CASSQGLVGSSYNSPLHF. The chain uses TRBV4-1 and TRBJ1-6, with unresolved D. Per germline, CDR1 MGHRA and CDR2 YSYEKL. The V end was cut by 1 base, the J end by 0 bases, with 13 bases between. CDR3 length equals 18 residues.